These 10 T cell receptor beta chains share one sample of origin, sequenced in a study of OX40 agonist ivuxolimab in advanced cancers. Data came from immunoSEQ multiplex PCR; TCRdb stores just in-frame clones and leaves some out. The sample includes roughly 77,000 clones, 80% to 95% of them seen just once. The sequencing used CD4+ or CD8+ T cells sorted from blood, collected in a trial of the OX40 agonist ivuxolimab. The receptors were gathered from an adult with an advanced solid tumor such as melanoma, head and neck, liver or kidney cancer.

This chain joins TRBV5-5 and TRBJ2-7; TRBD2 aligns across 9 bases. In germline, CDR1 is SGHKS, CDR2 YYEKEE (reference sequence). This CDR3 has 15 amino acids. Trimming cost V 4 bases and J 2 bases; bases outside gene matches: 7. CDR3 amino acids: CASSQLAGAPYEQYF. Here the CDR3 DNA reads TGTGCCAGCAGCCAACTAGCGGGTGCTCCCTACGAGCAGTACTTC.

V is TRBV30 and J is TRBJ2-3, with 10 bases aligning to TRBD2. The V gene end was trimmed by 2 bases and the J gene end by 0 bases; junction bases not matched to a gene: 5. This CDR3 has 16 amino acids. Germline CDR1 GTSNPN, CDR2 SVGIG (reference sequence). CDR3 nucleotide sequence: TGTGCCTGGAGTCTCACTAGCGGGGCTAGCACAGATACGCAGTATTTT. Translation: CAWSLTSGASTDTQYF.

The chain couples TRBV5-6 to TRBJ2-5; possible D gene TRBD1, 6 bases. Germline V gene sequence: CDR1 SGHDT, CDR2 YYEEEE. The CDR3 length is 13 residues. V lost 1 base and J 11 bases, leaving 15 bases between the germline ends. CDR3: CASSLYRVFEQYF. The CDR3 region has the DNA TGTGCCAGCAGCTTGTACAGGGTATTTGAGCAGTACTTC. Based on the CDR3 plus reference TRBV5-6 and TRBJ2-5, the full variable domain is DAGVTQSPTHLIKTRGQQVTLRCSPKSGHDTVSWYQQALGQGPQFIFQYYEEEERQRGNFPDRFSGHQFPNYSSELNVNALLLGDSALYLCASSLYRVFEQYFGPGTRLLVL.

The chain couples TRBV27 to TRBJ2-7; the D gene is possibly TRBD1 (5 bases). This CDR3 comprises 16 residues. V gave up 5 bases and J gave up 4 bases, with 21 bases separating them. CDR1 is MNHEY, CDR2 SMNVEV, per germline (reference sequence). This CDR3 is CASSQSQGTVSYEQYF. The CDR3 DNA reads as TGTGCCAGCAGTCAGAGTCAGGGTACTGTTTCGTACGAGCAGTACTTC.

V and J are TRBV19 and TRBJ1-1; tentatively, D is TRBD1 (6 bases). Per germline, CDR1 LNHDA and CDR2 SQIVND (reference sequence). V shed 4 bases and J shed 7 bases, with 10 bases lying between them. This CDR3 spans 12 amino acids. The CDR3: CASSTGASEAFF. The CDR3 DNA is TGTGCCAGTAGTACAGGGGCAAGTGAAGCTTTCTTT.

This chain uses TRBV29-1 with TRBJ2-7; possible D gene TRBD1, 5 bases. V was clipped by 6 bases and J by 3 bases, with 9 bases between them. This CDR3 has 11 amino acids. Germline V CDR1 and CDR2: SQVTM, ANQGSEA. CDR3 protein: CSVWQGYEQYF. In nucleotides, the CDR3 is TGCAGCGTATGGCAGGGCTACGAGCAGTACTTC.

CDR3 region: CASSPGGHEQYF. CDR3 in DNA: TGCGCCAGCAGCCCCGGGGGCCACGAGCAGTACTTC. The chain links TRBV5-1 to TRBJ2-7, with D tentatively TRBD1 or TRBD2 (6 bases each). This CDR3 has 12 residues. The V end lost 4 bases, the J end lost 5 bases, and 10 bases lay between the germline ends. Germline V lookup: CDR1 SGHRS, CDR2 YFSETQ.

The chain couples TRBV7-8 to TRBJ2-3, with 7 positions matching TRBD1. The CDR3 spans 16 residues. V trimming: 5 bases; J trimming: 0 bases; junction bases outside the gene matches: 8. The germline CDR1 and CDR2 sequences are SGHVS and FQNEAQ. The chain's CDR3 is CASSPRTGPSTDTQYF. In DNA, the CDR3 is TGTGCCAGCAGCCCCCGGACAGGACCCAGCACAGATACGCAGTATTTT.

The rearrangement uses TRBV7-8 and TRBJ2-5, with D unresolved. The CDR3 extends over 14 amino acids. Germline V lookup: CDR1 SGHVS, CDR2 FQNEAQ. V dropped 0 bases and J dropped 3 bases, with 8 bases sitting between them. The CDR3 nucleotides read TGTGCCAGCAGCTTAGCTGCGATGGAAGAGACCCAGTACTTC. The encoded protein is CASSLAAMEETQYF. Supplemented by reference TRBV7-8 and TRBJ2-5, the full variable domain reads GAGVSQSPRYKVAKRGQDVALRCDPISGHVSLFWYQQALGQGPEFLTYFQNEAQLDKSGLPSDRFFAERPEGSVSTLKIQRTQQEDSAVYLCASSLAAMEETQYFGPGTRLLVL.

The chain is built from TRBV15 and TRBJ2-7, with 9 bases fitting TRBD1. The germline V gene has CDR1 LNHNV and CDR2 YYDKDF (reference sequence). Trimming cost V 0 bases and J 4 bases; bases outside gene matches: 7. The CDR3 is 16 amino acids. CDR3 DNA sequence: TGTGCCACCAGCAGAGATCAGTTTGGGACAGGGTACGAGCAGTACTTC. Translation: CATSRDQFGTGYEQYF.